A single sample gave rise to the 32 T cell receptor beta chains below, sequenced in a study of T-cell memory formation after mild COVID-19. MiXCR, run by TCRdb on the 5' RACE reads, gives a single entry per CDR3 protein. The sample has 150,000 to 200,000 distinct CDR3 sequences; 10% to 15% are singletons. Sequenced material: PBMCs or a T cell subset sorted from them (not recorded which). These receptor sequences come from a young man who had mild COVID-19 (a few samples of this study predate the infection). Cell type and time point are not known.

This chain connects TRBV6-2 or TRBV6-3 to TRBJ1-1; D call uncertain. The CDR3 has 14 amino acids. The V gene lost 3 bases and the J gene lost 1 base, with 9 bases spanning the gap. Germline lookup yields CDR1 MNHEY and CDR2 SVGEGT. CDR3 DNA: TGTGCCAGCAGTTATTACGGCCCGAACACTGAAGCTTTCTTT. Its translation: CASSYYGPNTEAFF.

The gene calls are TRBV4-2 and TRBJ2-3; 10 bases map to TRBD2. The V gene's germline CDR1 is LGHNA and CDR2 YNFKEQ. The CDR3 contains 13 residues. V was pared by 5 bases and J by 6 bases, with 2 bases of the junction left unmatched. In nucleotides, the CDR3 is TGTGCCAGCAGCGGGACTAGCGCGGATACGCAGTATTTT. This encodes CASSGTSADTQYF.

This clonotype was found many times. The CDR3 loop reads CASSLFGQGEDEQYF. The CDR3 DNA follows: TGCGCCAGCAGCTTGTTCGGACAGGGGGAGGACGAGCAGTACTTC. V and J are TRBV5-1 and TRBJ2-7, with 10 bases matching TRBD1. This CDR3 has 15 amino acids. V was clipped by 1 base and J by 5 bases; unmatched bases: 6. CDR1 is SGHRS, CDR2 YFSETQ, per germline.

This chain joins TRBV27 and TRBJ2-6; D is ambiguous. V was pared by 10 bases and J by 3 bases, with 13 bases between. Per germline, CDR1 MNHEY and CDR2 SMNVEV (reference sequence). This CDR3 has 14 amino acids. Written as DNA, the CDR3 is TGTGCCACCCTTGAGCGAGGTGGGGCCAACGTCCTGACTTTC. This gives the protein CATLERGGANVLTF.

The chain combines TRBV7-9 with TRBJ1-3, with D unclear. CDR3 length equals 13 residues. Trimming shortened V by 6 bases and J by 0 bases, and 6 bases separated the two germline ends. The germline gives CDR1 SEHNR, CDR2 FQNEAQ (reference sequence). CDR3 bases: TGTGCCAGCAGTCAATTCTCTGGAAACACCATATATTTT. Amino acid sequence: CASSQFSGNTIYF.

The chain joins TRBV4-3 to TRBJ1-1; a weak D match, TRBD1 (5 bases). V shed 5 bases and J shed 6 bases, with 16 bases lying between them. The CDR3 is made up of 14 amino acids. Germline V gene lookup returns CDR1 LGHNA and CDR2 YSLEER. The CDR3 spells CASSSNAGRAEAFF. As DNA, the CDR3 is TGCGCCAGCAGCTCAAACGCGGGCAGGGCTGAAGCTTTCTTT.

The V and J genes are TRBV7-9 and TRBJ1-1, with D unresolved. The CDR3 sequence is 13 residues long. V dropped 5 bases and J dropped 1 base, with 8 bases sitting between them. Germline values: CDR1 SEHNR, CDR2 FQNEAQ (reference sequence). CDR3 coding DNA: TGTGCCAGCAGCGAAGTCTCGAACACTGAAGCTTTCTTT. It translates to CASSEVSNTEAFF.

This clonotype has more than one count but fewer than ten. The chain couples TRBV5-6 to TRBJ2-5, with D maybe TRBD1 (6 bases). Germline V CDR1 and CDR2: SGHDT, YYEEEE. The V end lost 5 bases, the J end lost 0 bases, and 8 bases lay between the germline ends. The CDR3 extends over 13 amino acids. CDR3: CASRGQYQETQYF. The CDR3 DNA is TGTGCCAGCAGAGGACAGTACCAAGAGACCCAGTACTTC.

This clonotype was picked up a small number of times. This sequence joins TRBV7-8 and TRBJ2-7, with D tentatively TRBD2 (6 bases). V was cut by 1 base and J by 2 bases, with 9 bases left in between. This CDR3 is built from 14 residues. CDR1 is SGHVS, CDR2 FQNEAQ, per germline. The CDR3: CASSLVTGAYEQYV. CDR3 nucleotide sequence: TGTGCCAGCAGCTTAGTTACGGGGGCCTACGAGCAGTACGTC.

The rearrangement joins TRBV2 to TRBJ1-4, with D perhaps matching TRBD1 (5 bases). V lost 11 bases, J lost 7 bases, and 17 bases lay in between. Germline CDR1 is SNHLY and CDR2 is FYNNEI. This CDR3 contains 13 residues. CDR3 sequence reads: CAGNRDPAEKLFF. CDR3 coding DNA: TGTGCCGGAAACCGGGACCCAGCTGAAAAACTGTTTTTT.

This clonotype was seen a handful of times. This chain connects TRBV7-8 to TRBJ2-7; D might be TRBD1 (5 bases). Trimming cost V 5 bases and J 2 bases, with 13 bases left between them. The germline V gene encodes CDR1 SGHVS and CDR2 FQNEAQ. The CDR3 runs 14 residues. CDR3 sequence (DNA): TGTGCCAGCAGCATAACAGGATCCACCTACGAGCAGTACGTC. This encodes CASSITGSTYEQYV.

The chain employs TRBV4-2 and TRBJ2-7, with TRBD2 matching over 8 bases. CDR1 and CDR2 (germline): LGHNA, YNFKEQ. Trimming removed 1 base from V and 6 bases from J; junction bases left unmatched: 8. The CDR3 runs to 15 residues. CDR3 coding DNA: TGTGCCAGCAGCCAAGTGCCAGCGGGGGTCTCCGAGCAGTACTTC. Residues: CASSQVPAGVSEQYF.

The chain employs TRBV28 and TRBJ1-1; unclear D gene. The CDR3 runs 12 residues. Germline CDR1 reads MDHEN; CDR2 reads SYDVKM. Trimming cost V 2 bases and J 5 bases, with 6 bases left between them. The DNA of the CDR3 is TGTGCCAGCAGTTTACCGTGGACTGAAGCTTTCTTT. It codes for CASSLPWTEAFF.

This rearrangement joins TRBV6-2 or TRBV6-3 to TRBJ1-5; D is unclear. V was cut by 0 bases and J by 2 bases, with 8 bases left in between. Germline CDR1 reads MNHEY; CDR2 reads SVGEGT. This CDR3 spans 15 amino acids. CDR3 amino acids: CASSYSGRGNQPQHF. CDR3 bases: TGTGCCAGCAGTTACTCGGGAAGGGGCAATCAGCCCCAGCATTTT.

This clonotype was detected only a few times. This rearrangement joins TRBV5-1 to TRBJ2-7, with TRBD2 as a possible D gene (5 bases). Germline V gene lookup returns CDR1 SGHRS and CDR2 YFSETQ. Trimming removed 0 bases at V and 5 bases at J, with 12 bases between. The length of the CDR3 is 14 residues. The CDR3 DNA sequence: TGCGCCAGCAGCTTGGCTGGCCCAGCGGACGAGCAGTACTTC. It translates to CASSLAGPADEQYF.

The rearrangement uses TRBV6-6 and TRBJ2-7; 8 bases map to TRBD1. This CDR3 contains 13 residues. From germline, CDR1 is MNHNY and CDR2 SVGAGI (reference sequence). With 7 bases clipped from V and 6 bases from J, the junction kept 8 bases outside the gene matches. This CDR3 reads CASKGQALLEQYF. The CDR3, as DNA: TGTGCCAGCAAGGGACAGGCCCTCCTCGAGCAGTACTTC.

The chain couples TRBV6-1 to TRBJ2-7; D is ambiguous. CDR3 length: 14 amino acids. V was pared by 2 bases and J by 6 bases, with 14 bases between. Germline CDR1 and CDR2: MNHNS and SASEGT. The chain's CDR3 is CASSESRTLGEQYF. The CDR3 DNA is TGTGCCAGCAGTGAATCTAGGACGCTGGGCGAGCAGTACTTC.

The chain employs TRBV2 and TRBJ2-5; D unresolved. The germline V and J ends were trimmed by 1 base and 5 bases, with 5 bases remaining between them. The length of the CDR3 is 12 residues. Germline-derived CDR1 and CDR2 are SNHLY and FYNNEI. CDR3 residues: CASSEDGETQYF. CDR3 sequence (DNA): TGTGCCAGCAGTGAAGATGGGGAGACCCAGTACTTC.

The rearrangement uses TRBV5-1 and TRBJ1-1, with no clear D. Germline V gene lookup returns CDR1 SGHRS and CDR2 YFSETQ. Trimming cost V 0 bases and J 2 bases, with 11 bases left between them. The CDR3 has 15 amino acids. The CDR3 DNA follows: TGCGCCAGCAGCTTGGTTCGCGCGGATAACACTGAAGCTTTCTTT. This codes for CASSLVRADNTEAFF.

This clonotype was counted only a few times. This chain joins TRBV7-2 and TRBJ1-5; TRBD1 is a possible D gene (5 bases). The CDR3 covers 14 residues. Deletions cut 1 base from V and 6 bases from J, with 10 bases between. Germline CDR1 SGHTA, CDR2 FQGNSA. The CDR3, as DNA: TGTGCCAGCAGCTTAGTAGAGGGACCTCAGCCCCAGCATTTT. As protein: CASSLVEGPQPQHF.

This clonotype has a single count. This chain joins TRBV5-1 and TRBJ1-2; possibly TRBD1 for D (6 bases). The CDR3 runs 14 residues. Deletions cut 3 bases from V and 8 bases from J, with 17 bases between. Germline CDR1 and CDR2: SGHRS and YFSETQ. The CDR3, as DNA: TGCGCCAGCAGCTCTAACAGGGACGGCGGAGGCTACACCTTC. Its translation is CASSSNRDGGGYTF. The whole variable domain, filled in from reference TRBV5-1 and TRBJ1-2, reads KAGVTQTPRYLIKTRGQQVTLSCSPISGHRSVSWYQQTPGQGLQFLFEYFSETQRNKGNFPGRFSGRQFSNSRSEMNVSTLELGDSALYLCASSSNRDGGGYTFGSGTRLTVV.

This clonotype was seen repeatedly, ten times or more. The rearrangement uses TRBV21-1 and TRBJ2-7; TRBD1 reflects the table's D call only, with no check against the DNA. TRBV21-1 is a pseudogene. The CDR3 spans 11 residues. CDR3 sequence reads: CASAGHYEQYV. CDR3 in DNA: TGTGCCAGCGCCGGGCACTACGAGCAGTACGTC.

The gene calls are TRBV11-2 and TRBJ2-5, with no clear D. The germline V and J ends were trimmed by 2 bases and 4 bases, with 8 bases remaining between them. CDR3 size: 13 residues. Germline V lookup: CDR1 SGHAT, CDR2 FQNNGV. In nucleotides, the CDR3 is TGTGCCAGCAGCTTAAGTGCGCCAGAGACCCAGTACTTC. Its translation: CASSLSAPETQYF.

This clonotype has more than one count but fewer than ten. The rearrangement uses TRBV6-5 and TRBJ2-1; possibly TRBD1 for D (5 bases). The CDR3 has 13 residues. Germline V gene data show CDR1 as MNHEY and CDR2 as SVGAGI. The V end lost 5 bases, the J end lost 6 bases, and 11 bases lay between the germline ends. CDR3 DNA: TGTGCCAGCAGTCTGTCGACAGCCAATGAGCAGTTCTTC. Translated, it gives CASSLSTANEQFF.

V gene TRBV6-5 combines with J gene TRBJ1-1, with D unclear. The CDR3 is made up of 11 amino acids. Trimming cost V 5 bases and J 1 base, with 2 bases left between them. Germline CDR1 MNHEY, CDR2 SVGAGI. The CDR3 region is CASSRNTEAFF. The CDR3 region has the DNA TGTGCCAGCAGTAGGAACACTGAAGCTTTCTTT.

This clonotype was seen more than once but under ten times. CDR3 bases: TGCGCCAGCAGCCAAGATCAGTGGCAGGGGGCCGGCGAAAAACTGTTTTTT. It yields the protein CASSQDQWQGAGEKLFF. The chain has TRBV4-1 and TRBJ1-4, with 8 bases matching TRBD1. From germline, CDR1 is MGHRA and CDR2 YSYEKL. The V and J ends lost 0 bases and 8 bases, in that order; junction bases with no gene match: 11. There are 17 residues in the CDR3.

The chain uses TRBV2 and TRBJ2-5; D call uncertain. This CDR3 is built from 13 residues. CDR1 and CDR2 from the germline V gene are SNHLY and FYNNEI. V was clipped by 6 bases and J by 2 bases, with 10 bases between them. The DNA for the CDR3 is TGTGCCAGCAGGGGGTCGTGGCAAGAGACCCAGTACTTC. It codes for CASRGSWQETQYF.

This clonotype was recorded a few times. The rearrangement uses TRBV5-1 and TRBJ2-1; 10 bases match TRBD2. This CDR3 region has 15 residues. The germline V gene has CDR1 SGHRS and CDR2 YFSETQ. V trimming: 2 bases; J trimming: 7 bases; junction bases outside the gene matches: 6. The CDR3 nucleotides read TGCGCCAGCAGCTTAGCGGGGGGGCCATGGAATGAGCAGTTCTTC. Amino acids: CASSLAGGPWNEQFF. The full variable domain, completed using reference TRBV5-1 and TRBJ2-1, is KAGVTQTPRYLIKTRGQQVTLSCSPISGHRSVSWYQQTPGQGLQFLFEYFSETQRNKGNFPGRFSGRQFSNSRSEMNVSTLELGDSALYLCASSLAGGPWNEQFFGPGTRLTVL.

This chain links TRBV20-1 with TRBJ1-5; D is perhaps TRBD1 (5 bases). This CDR3 has 15 amino acids. Germline assignment: CDR1 DFQATT and CDR2 SNEGSKA (reference sequence). Trimming left V 5 bases short and J 0 bases short, with 14 bases between. The chain's CDR3 is CSAGAGPYSNQPQHF. The CDR3 DNA reads as TGCAGTGCTGGGGCAGGGCCTTATAGCAATCAGCCCCAGCATTTT.

This clonotype has just a few counts. The chain is built from TRBV10-3 and TRBJ2-7; 10 bases map to TRBD1. The CDR3 runs 14 residues. In germline, CDR1 is ENHRY, CDR2 SYGVKD. With V trimmed by 6 bases and J by 4 bases, 6 bases remained unmatched. CDR3 sequence reads: CAISVGQGGYEQYF. The CDR3 nucleotides read TGTGCCATCAGCGTCGGACAGGGGGGATACGAGCAGTACTTC.

This clonotype was found many times. The J gene is TRBJ1-1, the V gene TRBV20-1; TRBD1 aligns across 7 bases. V lost 3 bases and J lost 5; bases outside the gene matches: 6. Germline CDR1 is DFQATT and CDR2 is SNEGSKA (reference sequence). CDR3 length: 13 amino acids. The CDR3 loop is CSASQGQPTEAFF. CDR3 bases: TGCAGTGCTAGCCAGGGACAGCCGACTGAAGCTTTCTTT.

This clonotype was observed a handful of times. The gene calls are TRBV4-3 and TRBJ2-3; D is undetermined. The CDR3 extends over 16 amino acids. The germline V gene encodes CDR1 LGHNA and CDR2 YSLEER. V lost 0 bases and J 6 bases, leaving 16 bases between the germline ends. CDR3 sequence (DNA): TGCGCCAGCAGCCAAGATTCCCCCAGGTCCGCGGATACGCAGTATTTT. Translation gives CASSQDSPRSADTQYF.